This entry lists 24 T cell receptor beta chains sequenced from one sample in a study of T cell repertoires in cytomegalovirus infection. What these receptors recognize is not known. TCRdb redid the calling of the reads with MiXCR, one entry per CDR3 protein. The repertoire includes some 560,000 distinct CDR3 sequences, just under 40% of them detected once, and about 46% sits in the top ten. Sequencing used cultured PBMCs, obtained from culture after CMV antigen stimulation. These receptors all come from a human donor in good health (CMV status not recorded). Some clones in this sample may be carry-over from other donors' samples.

The rearrangement joins TRBV6-1 to TRBJ2-7, with TRBD2 identical over 11 bases. The germline CDR1 and CDR2 sequences are MNHNS and SASEGT. The V gene end was trimmed by 5 bases and the J gene end by 2 bases; junction bases not matched to a gene: 5. CDR3 size: 15 residues. Written as DNA, the CDR3 is TGTGCCAGCAGTCGCGGGACTAGCGGTCCCTACGAGCAGTACTTC. It translates to CASSRGTSGPYEQYF.

The chain has TRBV7-2 and TRBJ2-3; D call uncertain. V lost 1 base to trimming and J lost 2 bases, with 7 bases between them. Germline CDR1 SGHTA, CDR2 FQGNSA. CDR3 size: 14 residues. The CDR3 protein is CASSLDKITDTQYF. The DNA for the CDR3 is TGTGCCAGCAGCTTAGACAAGATCACAGATACGCAGTATTTT.

The V call is TRBV6-2 or TRBV6-3, the J call TRBJ2-1, with D hard to call. The V end was cut by 0 bases, the J end by 4 bases, with 10 bases between. The CDR3 runs 15 residues. Germline CDR1 MNHEY, CDR2 SVGEGT. CDR3 sequence reads: CASSYSSLEYNEQFF. CDR3 nucleotide sequence: TGTGCCAGCAGTTACTCGAGTCTAGAGTACAATGAGCAGTTCTTC.

The CDR3 spells CASRVNYGYTF. CDR3 bases: TGTGCCAGCAGGGTTAACTATGGCTACACCTTC. This chain uses TRBV28 with TRBJ1-2; D not resolved. Trimming cost V 6 bases and J 1 base, with 3 bases left between them. The CDR3 consists of 11 residues. The germline CDR1 and CDR2 sequences are MDHEN and SYDVKM.

The genes are TRBV3-1 and TRBJ2-5; no clear D gene. Trimming took 8 bases from V and 5 from J, leaving 12 bases between them. Germline loops: CDR1 LGHDT, CDR2 YNNKEL (reference sequence). The CDR3 runs to 12 residues. CDR3 protein: CASLAHGETQYF. The CDR3 DNA follows: TGTGCCAGCCTCGCCCATGGGGAGACCCAGTACTTC.

In its sample, this clonotype was seen a few times. The chain couples TRBV12-5 to TRBJ1-1; the D is unclear. Looked up from germline, CDR1 is LGHNT and CDR2 is FRNRAP. The CDR3 length is 11 residues. Trimming shortened V by 7 bases and J by 2 bases, and 5 bases separated the two germline ends. CDR3 sequence: CASEHNTEAFF. As DNA, the CDR3 is TGTGCTAGTGAACATAACACTGAAGCTTTCTTT.

This clonotype was seen at least ten times. The chain is built from TRBV7-2 and TRBJ2-7, with a tentative D call TRBD1 (5 bases). CDR3 length: 13 amino acids. Germline CDR1 and CDR2: SGHTA and FQGNSA. Trimming cost V 5 bases and J 7 bases, with 15 bases left between them. The CDR3 DNA follows: TGTGCCAGCAGCCCATCAGGGCTCTGGGAGCAGTACTTC. It is translated as CASSPSGLWEQYF.

This clonotype was detected a few times. The J gene is TRBJ1-1, the V gene TRBV6-2 or TRBV6-3; D unclear. V gave up 3 bases and J gave up 2 bases, with 10 bases separating them. The CDR3 runs to 14 residues. Germline loops: CDR1 MNHEY, CDR2 SVGEGT. CDR3 residues: CASSYLAENTEAFF. The CDR3 DNA reads TGTGCCAGCAGTTATTTAGCCGAAAACACTGAAGCTTTCTTT.

The chain carries TRBV10-3 and TRBJ1-2; 7 nucleotides line up with TRBD1. This CDR3 region has 14 residues. CDR1 and CDR2 (germline): ENHRY, SYGVKD. The V gene end was trimmed by 6 bases and the J gene end by 3 bases; junction bases not matched to a gene: 7. This chain's CDR3 is CAIRQDRLDYGYTF. The CDR3, as DNA: TGTGCCATCAGACAGGACAGGTTAGACTATGGCTACACCTTC.

The chain couples TRBV7-2 to TRBJ2-5; D gene uncertain. In germline, CDR1 is SGHTA, CDR2 FQGNSA. V lost 4 bases, J lost 7 bases, and 13 bases lay in between. CDR3 length equals 13 residues. In DNA, the CDR3 is TGTGCCAGCAGCTCGACGGTGAAGAGGACCCAGTACTTC. Its protein product is CASSSTVKRTQYF.

V is TRBV5-1 and J is TRBJ1-4; TRBD1 aligns across 9 bases. The V segment lost 3 bases and the J segment 5 bases; nucleotides outside the gene matches: 5. The CDR3 is 15 residues long. The germline V gene encodes CDR1 SGHRS and CDR2 YFSETQ. CDR3 sequence: CASSYDRGANEKLFF. CDR3 bases: TGCGCCAGCAGCTACGACAGGGGGGCAAATGAAAAACTGTTTTTT.

The chain couples TRBV19 to TRBJ2-1; 10 bases agree with TRBD2. Germline V gives CDR1 LNHDA, CDR2 SQIVND (reference sequence). There are 15 residues in the CDR3. V lost 3 bases and J lost 4; bases outside the gene matches: 3. The CDR3 coding sequence is TGTGCCAGTAGTATTCCTAGCGGGGGTTACAATGAGCAGTTCTTC. It encodes CASSIPSGGYNEQFF.

The genes are TRBV7-8 and TRBJ2-1; D perhaps matches TRBD2 (6 bases). Germline lookup yields CDR1 SGHVS and CDR2 FQNEAQ. The CDR3 length is 19 residues. The V and J ends lost 0 bases and 0 bases respectively, with 18 bases between them. In DNA, the CDR3 is TGTGCCAGCAGCTTAGCGTATCGGAGCGGGCTGAGCTCCTACAATGAGCAGTTCTTC. Amino acids: CASSLAYRSGLSSYNEQFF.

This chain's CDR3 is CASSLVLSGKDEQFF. CDR3 sequence (DNA): TGTGCCAGCAGCTTAGTCCTTAGCGGGAAGGATGAGCAGTTCTTC. The chain uses TRBV7-2 and TRBJ2-1, with TRBD2 matching 8 bases. Germline CDR1 reads SGHTA; CDR2 reads FQGNSA. J lost 8 bases, V lost 1 base, and 7 bases had no gene match. This CDR3 is built from 15 residues.

This clonotype was observed a few times. The V gene is TRBV27, the J gene TRBJ2-3, with 8 bases aligning to TRBD1. Looked up from germline, CDR1 is MNHEY and CDR2 is SMNVEV (reference sequence). This CDR3 comprises 16 residues. V shed 4 bases and J 6 bases; nucleotides not matched to a gene: 12. The CDR3 sequence: CASSYGQGGGADTQYF. CDR3 DNA: TGTGCCAGCAGTTACGGACAGGGAGGCGGGGCGGATACGCAGTATTTT.

The chain employs TRBV5-5 and TRBJ1-3; D not certain. This CDR3 is built from 16 residues. Germline V gene sequence: CDR1 SGHKS, CDR2 YYEKEE (reference sequence). The V end lost 0 bases, the J end lost 2 bases, and 12 bases lay between the germline ends. CDR3 sequence: CASSLEAPIAGNTIYF. CDR3 nucleotides: TGTGCCAGCAGCTTGGAGGCGCCTATAGCTGGAAACACCATATATTTT.

The rearrangement links TRBV4-3 to TRBJ2-6, with TRBD2 identical over 12 bases. V shed 1 base, J shed 2 bases, and the junction held 9 bases outside the gene matches. The CDR3 length is 20 residues. Germline CDR1 and CDR2: LGHNA and YSLEER. CDR3 in amino acids: CASSQGPVLAGGPGANVLTF. As DNA, the CDR3 is TGCGCCAGCAGCCAAGGCCCAGTCCTAGCGGGAGGGCCTGGGGCCAACGTCCTGACTTTC.

This chain uses TRBV25-1 with TRBJ1-3, with TRBD1 as a possible D gene (6 bases). The V end was cut by 3 bases, the J end by 5 bases, with 8 bases between. Germline V gene sequence: CDR1 MGHDK, CDR2 SYGVNS. The CDR3 covers 13 residues. The DNA for the CDR3 is TGTGCCAGCAGTGAGGGGGCCCGAAACACCATATATTTT. The encoded protein is CASSEGARNTIYF.

This chain connects TRBV2 to TRBJ2-7, with D possibly being TRBD1 or TRBD2 (5 bases each). Trimming pared 7 bases from V and 3 bases from J, leaving 16 bases between. CDR3 length equals 14 residues. Germline assignment: CDR1 SNHLY and CDR2 FYNNEI. The CDR3 loop is CASTPKGRNYEQYF. Written as DNA, the CDR3 is TGTGCCAGCACCCCCAAGGGACGGAACTACGAGCAGTACTTC.

The CDR3 nucleotides are TGTGCCAGCAGTTTATACCCTAGGCACCGGACTAGCGGGGGGAAATACGAGCAGTACTTC. Amino acid sequence: CASSLYPRHRTSGGKYEQYF. The chain employs TRBV28 and TRBJ2-7; TRBD2 aligns across 14 bases. The CDR3 consists of 20 residues. The germline V gene has CDR1 MDHEN and CDR2 SYDVKM. V gave up 1 base and J gave up 4 bases; unmatched junction bases: 15.

This clonotype was recorded a few times. The CDR3 region is CASSLPRDNHLFF. The CDR3 DNA reads TGTGCCAGCAGCTTACCCAGGGACAATCATCTGTTCTTC. V gene TRBV7-9 combines with J gene TRBJ2-1; D is possibly TRBD1 (6 bases). V was clipped by 2 bases and J by 15 bases, with 17 bases between them. The germline CDR1 and CDR2 sequences are SEHNR and FQNEAQ (reference sequence). The CDR3 runs to 13 residues.

The chain couples TRBV6-1 to TRBJ2-5; D is possibly TRBD2 (5 bases). Germline V gene data show CDR1 as MNHNS and CDR2 as SASEGT. Between the trimmed V and J ends, which lost 11 bases and 5 bases, there was a span of 12 bases. The CDR3 is 11 amino acids. The CDR3 here is CAGGLRETQYF. The CDR3 DNA reads as TGTGCCGGCGGACTCCGGGAGACCCAGTACTTC.

The chain is built from TRBV27 and TRBJ1-2; D unclear. The germline V and J ends were trimmed by 6 bases and 7 bases, with 15 bases remaining between them. Germline CDR1 is MNHEY and CDR2 is SMNVEV (reference sequence). The CDR3 runs to 13 residues. Here the CDR3 DNA reads TGTGCCAGCAGACCTTTGGAAGCGAGTGGCTACACCTTC. Amino acid sequence: CASRPLEASGYTF.

The chain links TRBV6-2 or TRBV6-3 to TRBJ2-7; a weak D match, TRBD2 (6 bases). Trimming removed 2 bases from V and 3 bases from J, with 14 bases in between. CDR1 is MNHEY and CDR2 is SVGEGT in the germline V gene. This CDR3 comprises 15 residues. CDR3: CASSYPDYKGYEQYF. For the CDR3, the DNA is TGTGCCAGCAGTTACCCGGACTATAAAGGCTACGAGCAGTACTTC.